This entry features one TCR beta chain sequence. The antigen is unknown. Researchers ran immunoSEQ v3.0 at survey level. Measured with immunoSEQ multiplex PCR; TCRdb has only the in-frame clones, and not every one. The sample lists approximately 21,000 clones, about 80% occurring once. The sample is drawn from a study of long-term antiretroviral therapy in people with HIV. Regarding the study as a whole: ART was followed by higher diversity that remained below transplant donor controls. Therapy changes, viral resistance and ART adherence were not documented in the available data.

The CDR3 is made up of 16 amino acids. CDR1 is SGHDT, CDR2 YYEEEE, per germline. V lost 1 base and J 0 bases, leaving 8 bases between the germline ends. V usage is TRBV5-6 and J usage is TRBJ2-6; no firm D call. The sample here was unsorted PBMCs, taken approximately 6.2 years after starting antiretroviral therapy. The origin of this receptor is a man aged 30 to 39 with HIV. The CDR3 region is CASSLRALSGANVLTF. The CDR3 DNA reads TGTGCCAGCAGCTTGCGAGCCCTCTCTGGGGCCAACGTCCTGACTTTC.